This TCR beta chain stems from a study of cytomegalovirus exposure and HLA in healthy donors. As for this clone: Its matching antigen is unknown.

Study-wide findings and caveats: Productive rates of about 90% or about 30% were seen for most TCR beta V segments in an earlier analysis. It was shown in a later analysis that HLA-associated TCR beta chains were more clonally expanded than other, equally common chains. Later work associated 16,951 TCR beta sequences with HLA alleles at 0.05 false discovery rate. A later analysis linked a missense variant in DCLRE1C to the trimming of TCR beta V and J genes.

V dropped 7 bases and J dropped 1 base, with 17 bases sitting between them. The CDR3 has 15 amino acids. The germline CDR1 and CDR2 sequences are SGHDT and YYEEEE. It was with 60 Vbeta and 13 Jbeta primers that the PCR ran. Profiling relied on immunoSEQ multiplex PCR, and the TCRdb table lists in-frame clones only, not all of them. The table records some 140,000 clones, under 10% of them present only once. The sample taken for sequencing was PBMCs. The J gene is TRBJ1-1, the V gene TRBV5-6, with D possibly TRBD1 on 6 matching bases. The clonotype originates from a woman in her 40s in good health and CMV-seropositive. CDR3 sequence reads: CASGGRQGRNTEAFF. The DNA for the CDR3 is TGTGCCAGCGGCGGTCGGCAGGGGAGGAACACTGAAGCTTTCTTT. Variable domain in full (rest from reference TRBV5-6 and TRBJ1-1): DAGVTQSPTHLIKTRGQQVTLRCSPKSGHDTVSWYQQALGQGPQFIFQYYEEEERQRGNFPDRFSGHQFPNYSSELNVNALLLGDSALYLCASGGRQGRNTEAFFGQGTRLTVV.